This is a list of T cell receptor beta chains from one sample in a study of T cells in localized non-small cell lung cancer. The table came from immunoSEQ multiplex PCR; TCRdb's copy has only in-frame clones and leaves some out. The sample includes some 2,000 clones, roughly a third seen only once; the top ten take about 12%. Material: normal lung tissue next to the tumor, obtained before any cancer treatment. Every receptor here comes from a woman aged 35-75 years with stage I lung adenocarcinoma. CDR3s include the opening cysteine and the closing phenylalanine or tryptophan.

j_call: TRBJ1-4; v_call: TRBV9; cdr3_length: 12; cdr3_aa: CASSEQGEKLFF
j_call: TRBJ1-1; v_call: TRBV30; cdr3_length: 13; cdr3_aa: CAWSVAWDTEAFF
j_call: TRBJ2-2; v_call: TRBV11-1; cdr3_length: 15; cdr3_aa: CASSTGTGPGEELFF
j_call: TRBJ2-1; v_call: TRBV19; cdr3_length: 13; cdr3_aa: CAAGRLTYNEQFF
j_call: TRBJ2-1; v_call: TRBV2; cdr3_length: 14; cdr3_aa: CASSRSTSSDEQFF
j_call: TRBJ2-1; v_call: TRBV30; cdr3_length: 15; cdr3_aa: CAWSVPGLAGGVQFF
j_call: TRBJ1-1; v_call: TRBV6-7; cdr3_length: 15; cdr3_aa: CASSYQAVTFSEAFF
j_call: TRBJ1-4; v_call: TRBV6-8; cdr3_length: 15; cdr3_aa: CASSNYEVSNEKLFF
j_call: TRBJ2-1; v_call: TRBV5-1; cdr3_length: 17; cdr3_aa: CASSRTPSGSSANEQFF
j_call: TRBJ1-2; v_call: TRBV30; cdr3_length: 14; cdr3_aa: CAWTEIPRNYGYTF
j_call: TRBJ2-7; v_call: TRBV18; cdr3_length: 15; cdr3_aa: CASSPPAGAAYEQYF
j_call: TRBJ2-1; v_call: TRBV11-3; cdr3_length: 16; cdr3_aa: CASSLFVLAGANEQFF
j_call: TRBJ2-5; v_call: TRBV30; cdr3_length: 13; cdr3_aa: CAWSMGGGETQYF
j_call: TRBJ2-7; v_call: TRBV6-7; cdr3_length: 13; cdr3_aa: CASSRTRGDEQYF
j_call: TRBJ1-1; v_call: TRBV9; cdr3_length: 13; cdr3_aa: CASSADRNTEAFF
j_call: TRBJ1-5; v_call: TRBV11-3; cdr3_length: 15; cdr3_aa: CASSPLRGSNQPQHF
j_call: TRBJ2-2; v_call: TRBV29-1; cdr3_length: 14; cdr3_aa: CSVEGQGGTGELFF
j_call: TRBJ2-7; v_call: TRBV14; cdr3_length: 12; cdr3_aa: CASSPSSYEQYF
j_call: TRBJ2-7; v_call: TRBV6-7; cdr3_length: 13; cdr3_aa: CASSYSPVGEQYF
j_call: TRBJ2-3; v_call: TRBV19; cdr3_length: 14; cdr3_aa: CANSGGLAADTQYF
j_call: TRBJ2-1; v_call: TRBV19; cdr3_length: 15; cdr3_aa: CASSRDLKAYNEQFF
j_call: TRBJ2-2; v_call: TRBV11-3; cdr3_length: 18; cdr3_aa: CASSRSRLAGVYTGELFF
j_call: TRBJ1-5; v_call: TRBV30; cdr3_length: 15; cdr3_aa: CAWSVPGYSNQPQHF
j_call: TRBJ2-3; v_call: TRBV19; cdr3_length: 14; cdr3_aa: CASSGGLGTDTQYF
j_call: TRBJ2-5; v_call: TRBV6-1; cdr3_length: 13; cdr3_aa: CASSEVVGETQYF
j_call: TRBJ1-5; v_call: TRBV30; cdr3_length: 13; cdr3_aa: CAWSVEGGQPQHF
j_call: TRBJ1-2; v_call: TRBV28; cdr3_length: 15; cdr3_aa: CASSPRGTHSGGYTF
j_call: TRBJ2-7; v_call: TRBV14; cdr3_length: 14; cdr3_aa: CASSQDPGGYEQYF
j_call: TRBJ1-5; v_call: TRBV29-1; cdr3_length: 13; cdr3_aa: CSVKTGADQPQHF
j_call: TRBJ1-5; v_call: TRBV6-8; cdr3_length: 14; cdr3_aa: CASSPDREDQPQHF
j_call: TRBJ1-1; v_call: TRBV11-3; cdr3_length: 18; cdr3_aa: CASSPSLSVDRGSTEAFF
j_call: TRBJ2-7; v_call: TRBV15; cdr3_length: 15; cdr3_aa: CATSRDPGTGDEQYF
j_call: TRBJ1-1; v_call: TRBV6-8; cdr3_length: 13; cdr3_aa: CASSIVRDTEAFF
j_call: TRBJ1-5; v_call: TRBV9; cdr3_length: 14; cdr3_aa: CASREDGSNQPQHF
j_call: TRBJ1-1; v_call: TRBV29-1; cdr3_length: 16; cdr3_aa: CSVGRGQGAMNTEAFF
j_call: TRBJ1-1; v_call: TRBV7-6; cdr3_length: 14; cdr3_aa: CASSLGVRDTEAFF
j_call: TRBJ2-1; v_call: TRBV5-1; cdr3_length: 15; cdr3_aa: CASSLAGGPLDEQFF
j_call: TRBJ1-5; v_call: TRBV30; cdr3_length: 17; cdr3_aa: CAWSARDRGWEGQPQHF
j_call: TRBJ2-2; v_call: TRBV15; cdr3_length: 15; cdr3_aa: CATSGGTEFTGELFF
j_call: TRBJ1-4; v_call: TRBV9; cdr3_length: 14; cdr3_aa: CASSRTGGSEKLFF
j_call: TRBJ2-6; v_call: TRBV28; cdr3_length: 15; cdr3_aa: CASSLFRAGANVLTF
j_call: TRBJ2-1; v_call: TRBV11-3; cdr3_length: 14; cdr3_aa: CASSLGLSYNEQFF
j_call: TRBJ1-2; v_call: TRBV9; cdr3_length: 17; cdr3_aa: CASSVQSGQGANYGYTF
j_call: TRBJ1-3; v_call: TRBV28; cdr3_length: 14; cdr3_aa: CASSPGISGNTIYF
j_call: TRBJ2-2; v_call: TRBV11-3; cdr3_length: 15; cdr3_aa: CASSSGRTLTGELFF
j_call: TRBJ2-1; v_call: TRBV9; cdr3_length: 16; cdr3_aa: CASSLTTSSTYNEQFF
j_call: TRBJ2-1; v_call: TRBV6-8; cdr3_length: 13; cdr3_aa: CATGLLSYNEQFF
j_call: TRBJ2-1; v_call: TRBV23-1; cdr3_length: 17; cdr3_aa: CASSQGGLAGAHNEQFF
j_call: TRBJ2-3; v_call: TRBV5-1; cdr3_length: 17; cdr3_aa: CASRTVRTGEVVDTQYF
j_call: TRBJ1-4; v_call: TRBV11-3; cdr3_length: 15; cdr3_aa: CASSLTGVGNEKLFF
j_call: TRBJ1-1; v_call: TRBV11-3; cdr3_length: 18; cdr3_aa: CASSLVVGGRGTNTEAFF
j_call: TRBJ2-7; v_call: TRBV12-5; cdr3_length: 14; cdr3_aa: CASALDSPSYEQYF
j_call: TRBJ2-7; v_call: TRBV28; cdr3_length: 14; cdr3_aa: CASTKHGGSYEQYF
j_call: TRBJ2-5; v_call: TRBV30; cdr3_length: 17; cdr3_aa: CAWSGDLGHVKVGTQYF
j_call: TRBJ2-1; v_call: TRBV11-3; cdr3_length: 20; cdr3_aa: CASSSLGVQDLGSSYNEQFF
j_call: TRBJ1-2; v_call: TRBV28; cdr3_length: 13; cdr3_aa: CASSQGAAAGRTF
j_call: TRBJ1-1; v_call: TRBV9; cdr3_length: 13; cdr3_aa: CASSAVRDTEAFF
j_call: TRBJ2-1; v_call: TRBV11-3; cdr3_length: 14; cdr3_aa: CASSLEAGWNEQFF